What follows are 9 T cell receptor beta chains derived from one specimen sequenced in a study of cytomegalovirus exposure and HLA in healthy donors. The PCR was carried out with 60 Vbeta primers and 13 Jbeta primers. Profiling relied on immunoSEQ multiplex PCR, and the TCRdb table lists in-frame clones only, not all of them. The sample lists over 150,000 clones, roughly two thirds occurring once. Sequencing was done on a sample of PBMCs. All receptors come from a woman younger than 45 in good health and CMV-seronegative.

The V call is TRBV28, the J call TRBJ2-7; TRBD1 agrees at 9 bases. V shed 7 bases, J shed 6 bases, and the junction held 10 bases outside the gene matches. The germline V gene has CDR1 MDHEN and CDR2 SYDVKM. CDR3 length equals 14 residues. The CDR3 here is CASTGGQGYSEQYF. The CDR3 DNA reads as TGTGCCAGCACCGGGGGACAGGGTTATAGCGAGCAGTACTTC. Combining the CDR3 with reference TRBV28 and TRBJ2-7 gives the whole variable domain DVKVTQSSRYLVKRTGEKVFLECVQDMDHENMFWYRQDPGLGLRLIYFSYDVKMKEKGDIPEGYSVSREKKERFSLILESASTNQTSMYLCASTGGQGYSEQYFGPGTRLTVT.

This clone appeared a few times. The CDR3 is CASSIFGDRGEQFF. CDR3 nucleotides: TGTGCCAGTAGTATTTTCGGGGACAGGGGTGAGCAGTTCTTC. This sequence joins TRBV19 and TRBJ2-1, with 10 bases lining up with TRBD1. Germline CDR1 is LNHDA and CDR2 is SQIVND (reference sequence). The CDR3 length is 14 residues. Unmatched junction bases numbered 5, after V lost 3 bases and J lost 9 bases.

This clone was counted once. The CDR3 loop reads CASRDRGIIYEQYF. The CDR3 nucleotides read TGTGCCAGCAGGGACCGGGGGATTATCTACGAGCAGTACTTC. This rearrangement joins TRBV27 to TRBJ2-7, with D perhaps TRBD2 (6 bases). V was trimmed by 6 bases and J by 3 bases, leaving 15 bases between them. The germline V gene has CDR1 MNHEY and CDR2 SMNVEV (reference sequence). This CDR3 comprises 14 residues.

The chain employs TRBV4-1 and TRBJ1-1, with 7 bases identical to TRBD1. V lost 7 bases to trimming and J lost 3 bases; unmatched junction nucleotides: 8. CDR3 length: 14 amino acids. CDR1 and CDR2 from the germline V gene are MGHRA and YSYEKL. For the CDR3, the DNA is TGCGCCAGCATAGGACAGGAAGGGCACACTGAAGCTTTCTTT. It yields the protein CASIGQEGHTEAFF.

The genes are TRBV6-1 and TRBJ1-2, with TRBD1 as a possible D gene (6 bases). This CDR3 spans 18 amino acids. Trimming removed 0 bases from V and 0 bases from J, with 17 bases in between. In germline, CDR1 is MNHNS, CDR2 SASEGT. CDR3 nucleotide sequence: TGTGCCAGCAGTGAAGCGCTATGGACAGATGATGCTAACTATGGCTACACCTTC. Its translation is CASSEALWTDDANYGYTF.

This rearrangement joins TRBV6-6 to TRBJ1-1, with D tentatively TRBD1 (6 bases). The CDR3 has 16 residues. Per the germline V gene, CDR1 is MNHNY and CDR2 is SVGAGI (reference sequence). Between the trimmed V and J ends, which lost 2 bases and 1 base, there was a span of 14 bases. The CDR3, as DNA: TGTGCCAGCAGTTACGCCCCGGGACAAAGGAACACTGAAGCTTTCTTT. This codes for CASSYAPGQRNTEAFF.

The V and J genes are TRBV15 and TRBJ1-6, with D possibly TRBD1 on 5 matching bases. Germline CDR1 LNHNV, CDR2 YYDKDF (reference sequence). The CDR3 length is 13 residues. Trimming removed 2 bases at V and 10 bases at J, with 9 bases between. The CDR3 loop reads CATSRTPGSPLHF. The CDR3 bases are TGTGCCACCAGCAGAACCCCAGGGTCACCCCTCCACTTT.

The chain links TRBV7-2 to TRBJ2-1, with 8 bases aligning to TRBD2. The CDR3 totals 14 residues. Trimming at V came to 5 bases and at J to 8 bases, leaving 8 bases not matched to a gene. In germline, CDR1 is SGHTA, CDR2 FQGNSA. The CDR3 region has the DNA TGTGCCAGCAGCCCGGGCCCCGGGAGGGATGAGCAGTTCTTC. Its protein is CASSPGPGRDEQFF.

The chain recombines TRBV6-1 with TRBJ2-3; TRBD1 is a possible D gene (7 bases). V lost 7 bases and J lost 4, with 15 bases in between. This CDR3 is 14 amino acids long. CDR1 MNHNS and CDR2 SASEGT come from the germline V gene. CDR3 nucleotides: TGTGCCAGCACCGAAGGAGGGGGCTCAGATACGCAGTATTTT. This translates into CASTEGGGSDTQYF.